The 21 T cell receptor beta chains below were found in one sample sequenced in a study of blood T cell repertoires in COVID-19. Sequenced by immunoSEQ multiplex PCR; TCRdb stores in-frame clones only, minus some. The sample yields about 170,000 clones, approximately 84% seen once. The source material was peripheral blood. These receptors were obtained from a man aged 35 to 55 who had recovered from COVID-19.

The chain employs TRBV7-2 and TRBJ2-7, with 12 nucleotides matching TRBD2. Per the germline V gene, CDR1 is SGHTA and CDR2 is FQGNSA. After removal of 4 bases from V and 6 bases from J, the junction contained 7 bases not matched to a gene. CDR3 length equals 15 residues. CDR3 DNA sequence: TGTGCCAGCAGCTCCGGACTAGCGGGGCAGGGCGAGCAGTACTTC. Its translation: CASSSGLAGQGEQYF.

V is TRBV5-6 and J is TRBJ2-5; no firm D call. Germline-derived CDR1 and CDR2 are SGHDT and YYEEEE. The CDR3 covers 13 residues. V was clipped by 4 bases and J by 9 bases, with 16 bases between them. CDR3 nucleotide sequence: TGTGCCAGCAGCCCGGGTCCCCAGCCAGCCCAGTACTTC. It translates to CASSPGPQPAQYF.

This clone has just one count. The chain is built from TRBV9 and TRBJ2-2; weak D call: TRBD2 (5 bases). The CDR3 length is 15 residues. With 4 bases removed from V and 3 bases from J, the gap between germline ends came to 13 bases. Germline CDR1 is SGDLS and CDR2 is YYNGEE. The CDR3 region is CASSPRARDTGELFF. The CDR3 DNA follows: TGTGCCAGCAGCCCCCGAGCGAGGGACACCGGGGAGCTGTTTTTT.

This chain links TRBV15 with TRBJ2-3, with 8 bases aligning to TRBD1. The CDR3 extends over 15 amino acids. The V gene end was trimmed by 0 bases and the J gene end by 2 bases; junction bases not matched to a gene: 1. Per germline, CDR1 LNHNV and CDR2 YYDKDF (reference sequence). The CDR3 DNA is TGTGCCACCAGCAGAGATCAGGGGGCCACAGATACGCAGTATTTT. Residues: CATSRDQGATDTQYF. Complete variable domain (other parts from reference TRBV15 and TRBJ2-3): DAMVIQNPRYQVTQFGKPVTLSCSQTLNHNVMYWYQQKSSQAPKLLFHYYDKDFNNEADTPDNFQSRRPNTSFCFLDIRSPGLGDTAMYLCATSRDQGATDTQYFGPGTRLTVL.

The V gene is TRBV7-2, the J gene TRBJ2-7; D perhaps matches TRBD1 (7 bases). Per germline, CDR1 SGHTA and CDR2 FQGNSA. The germline V and J ends were trimmed by 2 bases and 3 bases, with 14 bases remaining between them. The CDR3 runs 15 residues. CDR3 in amino acids: CASSLNQGGVYEQYF. CDR3 bases: TGTGCCAGCAGCTTAAACCAGGGGGGCGTCTACGAGCAGTACTTC.

The V gene is TRBV6-5, the J gene TRBJ2-1, with 7 bases that match TRBD2. Per the germline V gene, CDR1 is MNHEY and CDR2 is SVGAGI. J was trimmed by 9 bases and V by 6 bases; bases with no gene match: 11. The CDR3 has 14 residues. The CDR3 DNA is TGTGCCAGCAGAGGACTAGAGGATCTGGGTGAGCAGTTCTTC. This gives the protein CASRGLEDLGEQFF.

The chain uses TRBV6-1 and TRBJ1-6; 10 bases fit TRBD1. Per the germline V gene, CDR1 is MNHNS and CDR2 is SASEGT. The J segment lost 8 bases and the V segment lost 2 bases, leaving 6 bases of the junction unmatched. The CDR3 sequence is 16 residues long. In DNA form, the CDR3 reads TGTGCCAGCAGTGAATCCCTCGGGACAGGGGATTCACCCCTCCACTTT. Translation gives CASSESLGTGDSPLHF.

This clone was seen more than once but under ten times. The J gene is TRBJ2-1, the V gene TRBV28, with a tentative D call TRBD2 (6 bases). This CDR3 region has 13 residues. Germline V gene data show CDR1 as MDHEN and CDR2 as SYDVKM. V was pared by 5 bases and J by 7 bases, with 12 bases between. CDR3 DNA sequence: TGTGCCAGCAGTCCGCGGGGCTCAAATGAGCAGTTCTTC. It is translated as CASSPRGSNEQFF.

The gene calls are TRBV7-6 and TRBJ2-3; weak D call: TRBD1 (6 bases). CDR1 is SGHVS and CDR2 is FNYEAQ in the germline V gene. This CDR3 is 16 amino acids long. Trimming shortened V by 0 bases and J by 2 bases, and 12 bases separated the two germline ends. The CDR3 region has the DNA TGTGCCAGCAGCTTAGCTGGGGGCTCGTACACAGATACGCAGTATTTT. This gives the protein CASSLAGGSYTDTQYF. The complete variable domain, with remaining parts taken from reference TRBV7-6 and TRBJ2-3, reads GAGVSQSPRYKVTKRGQDVALRCDPISGHVSLYWYRQALGQGPEFLTYFNYEAQQDKSGLPNDRFSAERPEGSISTLTIQRTEQRDSAMYRCASSLAGGSYTDTQYFGPGTRLTVL.

This sequence joins TRBV3-1 (or the pseudogene TRBV3-2) and TRBJ2-1; weak D call: TRBD2 (6 bases). With 0 bases removed from V and 6 bases from J, the gap between germline ends came to 15 bases. This CDR3 has 16 amino acids. Germline V gene data show CDR1 as LGHDT and CDR2 as YNNKEL (reference sequence). The CDR3 DNA reads as TGTGCCAGCAGCCAAGATCGGCTAGCGAGTCGCAATGAGCAGTTCTTC. It encodes CASSQDRLASRNEQFF.

The rearrangement joins TRBV7-3 to TRBJ2-7; D remains unclear. Germline values: CDR1 SGHTA, CDR2 FQGTGA. The CDR3 has 14 residues. V shed 5 bases and J shed 0 bases, with 11 bases lying between them. The CDR3 bases are TGTGCCAGCAGCCCGTCAAGGAGCTCCTACGAGCAGTACTTC. Translated, it gives CASSPSRSSYEQYF.

This clone was observed a handful of times. V usage is TRBV2 and J usage is TRBJ1-6; D perhaps matches TRBD1 (6 bases). V dropped 6 bases and J dropped 6 bases, with 12 bases sitting between them. The CDR3 runs 14 residues. CDR1 and CDR2 from the germline V gene are SNHLY and FYNNEI. CDR3 in DNA: TGTGCCAGCAGGGCGGACAGCCTTAATTCACCCCTCCACTTT. It translates to CASRADSLNSPLHF.

V and J are TRBV7-9 and TRBJ2-1, with 10 bases aligning to TRBD2. The CDR3 contains 18 residues. CDR1 and CDR2 (germline): SEHNR, FQNEAQ (reference sequence). Trimming at V came to 7 bases and at J to 2 bases, leaving 14 bases not matched to a gene. The CDR3 sequence: CASNLGASGSIAYNEQFF. The DNA of the CDR3 is TGTGCCAGCAACCTGGGGGCTAGCGGGAGTATAGCCTACAATGAGCAGTTCTTC.

The CDR3 is CASSLGGGETQYF. In nucleotides, the CDR3 is TGTGCCAGCAGCTTAGGGGGAGGGGAGACCCAGTACTTC. The rearrangement uses TRBV5-6 and TRBJ2-5; D possibly corresponds to TRBD2 (7 bases). The CDR3 totals 13 residues. Germline CDR1 SGHDT, CDR2 YYEEEE. V shed 2 bases and J shed 5 bases, with 10 bases lying between them. The complete variable domain, with remaining parts taken from reference TRBV5-6 and TRBJ2-5, reads DAGVTQSPTHLIKTRGQQVTLRCSPKSGHDTVSWYQQALGQGPQFIFQYYEEEERQRGNFPDRFSGHQFPNYSSELNVNALLLGDSALYLCASSLGGGETQYFGPGTRLLVL.

This chain uses TRBV5-1 with TRBJ2-7; possible D gene TRBD1, 5 bases. Germline loops: CDR1 SGHRS, CDR2 YFSETQ. The V end was cut by 0 bases, the J end by 5 bases, with 12 bases between. This CDR3 comprises 14 residues. The CDR3 loop is CASSLAVGADEQYF. In DNA, the CDR3 is TGCGCCAGCAGCTTGGCGGTTGGGGCGGACGAGCAGTACTTC.

The rearrangement links TRBV6-2 or TRBV6-3 to TRBJ1-1; 7 nucleotides match TRBD1. The CDR3 has 16 residues. V lost 4 bases and J lost 1; bases outside the gene matches: 9. Germline V gene sequence: CDR1 MNHEY, CDR2 SVGEGT. DNA of the CDR3: TGTGCCAGCAGTTTCCCACGAACAGGGGCGAACACTGAAGCTTTCTTT. Translation: CASSFPRTGANTEAFF.

The chain combines TRBV11-3 with TRBJ1-5; possibly TRBD1 for D (6 bases). Germline CDR1 reads SGHNT; CDR2 reads YENEEA. Trimming cost V 4 bases and J 8 bases, with 15 bases left between them. CDR3 length: 14 amino acids. The CDR3 bases are TGTGCCAGCAGCTCACGACAGGTTCGGGAGCCCCAGCATTTT. Its translation: CASSSRQVREPQHF.

This clone was seen a single time. The V call is TRBV13, the J call TRBJ2-5; unclear D gene. This CDR3 region has 15 residues. CDR1 and CDR2 (germline): PRHDT, FYEKMQ (reference sequence). V gave up 0 bases and J gave up 5 bases, with 13 bases separating them. CDR3 residues: CASSLGLTPAETQYF. The DNA of the CDR3 is TGTGCCAGCAGCTTAGGCCTTACACCAGCGGAGACCCAGTACTTC.

The CDR3 here is CASSTITGTKRKTQYF. The CDR3 DNA sequence: TGTGCCAGCAGTACCATTACCGGGACAAAGAGGAAGACCCAGTACTTC. This chain links TRBV7-2 with TRBJ2-5; TRBD1 might be the D (6 bases). Germline V gene sequence: CDR1 SGHTA, CDR2 FQGNSA. The ends were cut back, 6 bases at V and 6 bases at J, with 23 bases in the middle. The CDR3 extends over 16 amino acids.

In DNA form, the CDR3 reads TGTGCCAGCAGCGGAACCGGGACAGGGCCGTACGAGCAGTACTTC. Translation gives CASSGTGTGPYEQYF. The V gene is TRBV28, the J gene TRBJ2-7, with TRBD1 matching over 9 bases. The trim removed 6 bases at V and 4 bases at J, leaving 10 bases unmatched. Germline assignment: CDR1 MDHEN and CDR2 SYDVKM. There are 15 residues in the CDR3.

This clone occurred a few times. The rearrangement joins TRBV19 to TRBJ1-1; D unclear. The CDR3 has 14 residues. With 3 bases removed from V and 1 base from J, the gap between germline ends came to 9 bases. Germline V gene sequence: CDR1 LNHDA, CDR2 SQIVND (reference sequence). The CDR3, as DNA: TGTGCCAGTAGTATCACCAGACAGAACACTGAAGCTTTCTTT. As protein: CASSITRQNTEAFF.